Listed below are T cell receptor beta chains from one sample, sequenced in a study of cytomegalovirus exposure and HLA in healthy donors. Repertoires were generated with immunoSEQ multiplex PCR, while TCRdb's copy carries only in-frame clones and drops some. Here the sample spans under 250,000 clones, approximately 85% being singletons. What was sequenced was PBMCs. The receptors originated from a woman in her fifties or sixties in good health and CMV-seronegative. The CDR3 runs from the conserved cysteine through the conserved F or W. A D gene is named only where the DNA matches it firmly. Rows may omit the clone size; those that give it use once, few, many or a size class.

J,size,V,D,CDR3,DNA
TRBJ1-4,-,TRBV28,-,CASSLRQTLFF,TGTGCCAGCAGTTTGAGACAGACACTGTTTTTT
TRBJ1-5,-,TRBV6-6,TRBD1,CASGDRGNQPQHF,TGTGCCAGCGGGGACAGAGGCAATCAGCCCCAGCATTTT
TRBJ1-5,-,TRBV30,-,CAWSRGDNQPQHF,TGTGCCTGGAGTAGGGGCGACAATCAGCCCCAGCATTTT
TRBJ2-2,once,TRBV27,-,CASSPRSGELFF,TGTGCCAGCAGTCCCCGGTCCGGGGAGCTGTTTTTT
TRBJ2-7,once,TRBV28,TRBD2,CASSPSTSGVYEQYF,TGTGCCAGCAGCCCTAGCACTAGCGGAGTCTACGAGCAGTACTTC
TRBJ1-2,once,TRBV28,-,CASSSVAVSYGYTF,TGTGCCAGCAGTTCGGTGGCGGTCTCCTATGGCTACACCTTC
TRBJ2-5,once,TRBV7-9,-,CASSLVRTGETQYF,TGTGCCAGCAGCTTAGTTCGGACGGGGGAGACCCAGTACTTC
TRBJ2-2,-,TRBV19,TRBD1,CATSTGGRTGELFF,TGTGCCACCTCGACAGGGGGCCGCACCGGGGAGCTGTTTTTT
TRBJ2-7,-,TRBV19,-,CASRNYAGSPHEQYF,TGTGCCAGTAGGAATTACGCGGGATCCCCGCACGAGCAGTACTTC
TRBJ2-1,-,TRBV5-1,TRBD2,CASSVRLAGGQDEQFF,TGCGCCAGCAGCGTTAGACTAGCGGGAGGGCAGGATGAGCAGTTCTTC
TRBJ2-1,-,TRBV5-1,TRBD1,CASSSSTGDNEQFF,TGCGCCAGCAGTAGTTCGACAGGGGACAATGAGCAGTTCTTC
TRBJ1-1,-,TRBV2,-,CASTEEGRGTEAFF,TGTGCCAGCACCGAGGAGGGTAGAGGCACTGAAGCTTTCTTT
TRBJ2-2,-,TRBV28,TRBD2,CASSLPSGRGTGELFF,TGTGCCAGCAGTTTACCCAGCGGGAGAGGCACCGGGGAGCTGTTTTTT
TRBJ2-5,-,TRBV7-3,TRBD2,CASSLTGAVRASGRTYAETQYF,TGTGCCAGCAGCTTAACTGGGGCAGTTCGGGCTAGCGGGAGGACCTACGCAGAGACCCAGTACTTC
TRBJ1-5,-,TRBV5-1,-,CASSPVPGANQPQHF,TGCGCCAGCAGCCCCGTCCCAGGGGCCAATCAGCCCCAGCATTTT
TRBJ2-1,-,TRBV15,TRBD1,CATSRTGHLRNNEQFF,TGTGCCACCAGCAGGACAGGGCACTTACGGAACAATGAGCAGTTCTTC
TRBJ2-1,-,TRBV18,TRBD2,CASSKSGGLNNEQFF,TGTGCCAGCTCAAAATCGGGAGGGTTAAACAATGAGCAGTTCTTC
TRBJ2-7,-,TRBV11-2,-,CASRPTIRQPYEQYF,TGTGCCAGCAGGCCCACCATTCGACAGCCTTACGAGCAGTACTTC
TRBJ2-5,once,TRBV18,TRBD1,CASLHRTGEETQYF,TGTGCCAGCCTCCACAGGACAGGGGAAGAGACCCAGTACTTC
TRBJ1-5,once,TRBV5-8,TRBD1,CASSWQGVGVSNQPQHF,TGTGCCAGCAGCTGGCAGGGGGTAGGGGTTAGCAATCAGCCCCAGCATTTT
TRBJ2-3,-,TRBV5-1,TRBD2,CASSLRGGVVPVQWYF,TGCGCCAGCAGCCTACGGGGAGGGGTGGTTCCCGTGCAGTGGTATTTT
TRBJ1-2,-,TRBV2,TRBD1,CASTNSGTGGGTF,TGTGCCAGCACTAACTCCGGGACAGGGGGGGGCACCTTC
TRBJ2-3,-,TRBV18,-,CASSPGRTGTDTQYF,TGTGCCAGCTCACCAGGGAGGACAGGAACAGATACGCAGTATTTT
TRBJ2-2,few,TRBV6-6,TRBD1,CASSGGTGNTGELFF,TGTGCCAGCAGTGGAGGGACAGGGAACACCGGGGAGCTGTTTTTT
TRBJ2-2,few,TRBV7-9,-,CASSLSVAGELFF,TGTGCCAGCAGCTTAAGCGTGGCCGGGGAGCTGTTTTTT
TRBJ1-1,once,TRBV7-6,-,CASSSGGRDMNTEAFF,TGTGCCAGCAGCTCTGGGGGCAGGGACATGAACACTGAAGCTTTCTTT
TRBJ1-2,-,TRBV4-3,-,CASSQDYTGGGNYGYTF,TGCGCCAGCAGCCAAGATTACACGGGAGGTGGTAACTATGGCTACACCTTC
TRBJ2-1,-,TRBV27,-,CASSDREVEVF,TGTGCCAGCAGTGACAGGGAGGTGGAGGTCTTC
TRBJ2-3,-,TRBV5-4,TRBD2,CASSPRISGAGDTQYF,TGTGCCAGCAGCCCCCGCATCAGCGGGGCGGGAGATACGCAGTATTTT
TRBJ2-1,-,TRBV7-3,-,CASSARLGRRNNEQFF,TGTGCCAGCAGCGCCCGCCTGGGCAGGCGCAACAATGAGCAGTTCTTC
TRBJ1-2,once,TRBV5-6,-,CASSKGQNYGYTF,TGTGCCAGCAGCAAAGGACAGAACTATGGCTACACCTTC
TRBJ1-1,-,TRBV6-5,TRBD1,CAIRQGLNTEAFF,TGTGCCATAAGACAGGGCCTGAACACTGAAGCTTTCTTT
TRBJ1-3,-,TRBV12-5,-,CASGPRPRVLNTIYF,TGTGCTAGTGGTCCCCGGCCCAGGGTCCTAAACACCATATATTTT
TRBJ2-1,-,TRBV9,TRBD2,CASSVAGTSGRIVDEQFF,TGTGCCAGCAGCGTAGCTGGTACTAGCGGGAGGATAGTCGATGAGCAGTTCTTC
TRBJ1-1,-,TRBV6-1,TRBD1,CASQGLTTGSVEAFF,TGTGCCAGCCAGGGACTTACGACAGGGTCGGTCGAAGCTTTCTTT
TRBJ2-7,-,TRBV5-1,TRBD1,CASSLGWDRGSEQYF,TGCGCCAGCAGCTTGGGGTGGGACAGGGGATCCGAGCAGTACTTC
TRBJ2-1,-,TRBV7-9,-,CASSSVPNEQFF,TGTGCCAGCAGCTCGGTACCCAATGAGCAGTTCTTC